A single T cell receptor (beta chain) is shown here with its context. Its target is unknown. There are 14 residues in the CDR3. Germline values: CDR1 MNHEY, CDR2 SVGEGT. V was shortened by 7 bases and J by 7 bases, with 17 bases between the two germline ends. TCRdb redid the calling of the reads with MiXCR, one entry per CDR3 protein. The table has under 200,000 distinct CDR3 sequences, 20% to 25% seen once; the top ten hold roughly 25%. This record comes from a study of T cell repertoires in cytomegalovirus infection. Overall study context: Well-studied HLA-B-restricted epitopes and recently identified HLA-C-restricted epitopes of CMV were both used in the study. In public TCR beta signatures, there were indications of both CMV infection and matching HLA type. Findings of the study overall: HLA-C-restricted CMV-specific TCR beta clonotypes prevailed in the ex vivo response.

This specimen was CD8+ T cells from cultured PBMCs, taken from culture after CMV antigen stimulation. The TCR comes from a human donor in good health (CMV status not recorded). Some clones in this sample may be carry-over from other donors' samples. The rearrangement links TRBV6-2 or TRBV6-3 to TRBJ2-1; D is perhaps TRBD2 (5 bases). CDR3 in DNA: TGTGCCAGCACCCTATTCCCCGGGGTTAATGAGCAGTTCTTC. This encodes CASTLFPGVNEQFF.